Shown below are 18 T cell receptor beta chains from a single sample sequenced in a study of T cell changes during pregnancy in multiple sclerosis. Here immunoSEQ multiplex PCR was the method, and the copy in TCRdb shows in-frame clones only, minus some. The sample shows around 62,000 clones, 90% of them seen only once. Material: peripheral blood, obtained in the third trimester of pregnancy. The source is a female donor with multiple sclerosis, enrolled in a pregnancy study.

This clone is a singleton in its sample. The rearrangement links TRBV19 to TRBJ2-7, with unresolved D. The V and J ends lost 6 bases and 3 bases respectively, with 12 bases between them. Germline CDR1 LNHDA, CDR2 SQIVND (reference sequence). This CDR3 comprises 13 residues. CDR3 DNA sequence: TGTGCCAGTAGCCGAGGCAGACTCTACGAGCAGTACTTC. This codes for CASSRGRLYEQYF.

The gene calls are TRBV5-1 and TRBJ2-3; 11 bases fit TRBD2. Looked up from germline, CDR1 is SGHRS and CDR2 is YFSETQ. The CDR3 is 16 residues long. V gave up 4 bases and J gave up 0 bases; unmatched junction bases: 4. This CDR3 is CASSRGTSGSTDTQYF. In nucleotides, the CDR3 is TGCGCCAGCAGCAGAGGGACTAGCGGTAGCACAGATACGCAGTATTTT.

The genes are TRBV5-1 and TRBJ2-2; 13 positions match TRBD2. CDR3 length: 17 amino acids. Germline CDR1 reads SGHRS; CDR2 reads YFSETQ. V lost 3 bases, J lost 6 bases, and 8 bases stayed unmatched. The CDR3 loop reads CASSSTSGRVASGELFF. As DNA, the CDR3 is TGCGCCAGCAGCTCCACTAGCGGGAGGGTGGCCTCCGGGGAGCTGTTTTTT.

The V call is TRBV10-3, the J call TRBJ2-7; TRBD2 agrees at 9 bases. This CDR3 spans 20 amino acids. In germline, CDR1 is ENHRY, CDR2 SYGVKD. V shed 2 bases, J shed 2 bases, and the junction held 19 bases outside the gene matches. The CDR3 here is CAISENQLTGSSGVTYEQYF. For the CDR3, the DNA is TGTGCCATCAGTGAGAATCAGCTAACAGGCTCTAGCGGGGTCACCTACGAGCAGTACTTC.

This rearrangement joins TRBV6-4 to TRBJ2-4; TRBD1 aligns across 8 bases. Germline V gene lookup returns CDR1 MRHNA and CDR2 SNTAGT. V trimming: 3 bases; J trimming: 3 bases; junction bases outside the gene matches: 10. The CDR3 extends over 17 amino acids. The CDR3 DNA is TGTGCCAGCAGTGATTCCCCGACAGGGGTGGGCAAAAACATTCAGTACTTC. Translated, it gives CASSDSPTGVGKNIQYF.

V gene TRBV9 combines with J gene TRBJ1-1, with a possible D match to TRBD1 (6 bases). Germline V lookup: CDR1 SGDLS, CDR2 YYNGEE. The CDR3 runs to 13 residues. V was cut by 0 bases and J by 9 bases, with 12 bases left in between. In nucleotides, the CDR3 is TGTGCCAGCAGCGTAGCCGGGGGGCTGCAAGCTTTCTTT. This translates into CASSVAGGLQAFF. Full variable domain (remainder filled in from reference TRBV9 and TRBJ1-1): DSGVTQTPKHLITATGQRVTLRCSPRSGDLSVYWYQQSLDQGLQFLIQYYNGEERAKGNILERFSAQQFPDLHSELNLSSLELGDSALYFCASSVAGGLQAFFGQGTRLTVV.

The chain carries TRBV19 and TRBJ1-1; D is possibly TRBD1 (6 bases). Germline V gene data show CDR1 as LNHDA and CDR2 as SQIVND (reference sequence). There are 15 residues in the CDR3. Trimming took 6 bases from V and 0 from J, leaving 14 bases between them. CDR3 amino acids: CASSPSTGLNTEAFF. The CDR3 bases are TGTGCCAGTAGCCCCTCCACAGGGCTGAACACTGAAGCTTTCTTT.

The sample holds one count of this clone. V usage is TRBV27 and J usage is TRBJ1-1; the D gene is possibly TRBD1 (5 bases). The ends were cut back, 5 bases at V and 7 bases at J, with 26 bases in the middle. CDR3 length equals 17 residues. The V gene's germline CDR1 is MNHEY and CDR2 SMNVEV (reference sequence). The CDR3 DNA reads TGTGCCAGCAGTCAATCTATACAGGTGACTGCCCCGGATGAAGCTTTCTTT. Translated, it gives CASSQSIQVTAPDEAFF.

CDR3 amino acids: CASSQESTGRENQPQHF. The DNA of the CDR3 is TGTGCCAGCAGCCAAGAATCTACAGGGAGGGAGAATCAGCCCCAGCATTTT. The V and J genes are TRBV4-2 and TRBJ1-5; a weak D match, TRBD1 (6 bases). Germline V gives CDR1 LGHNA, CDR2 YNFKEQ. The length of the CDR3 is 17 residues. V lost 0 bases and J lost 4, with 16 bases in between.

This chain links TRBV2 with TRBJ1-2; tentatively, D is TRBD1 (5 bases). Between the trimmed V and J ends, which lost 11 bases and 2 bases, there was a span of 12 bases. Germline V gene lookup returns CDR1 SNHLY and CDR2 FYNNEI. This CDR3 region has 12 residues. CDR3 nucleotides: TGTGCCGGGAGGAGGGACAACTATGGCTACACCTTC. It is translated as CAGRRDNYGYTF. Based on the CDR3 plus reference TRBV2 and TRBJ1-2, the full variable domain is EPEVTQTPSHQVTQMGQEVILRCVPISNHLYFYWYRQILGQKVEFLVSFYNNEISEKSEIFDDQFSVERPDGSNFTLKIRSTKLEDSAMYFCAGRRDNYGYTFGSGTRLTVV.

The rearrangement links TRBV4-1 to TRBJ2-2; 11 bases match TRBD2. This CDR3 spans 18 amino acids. J gave up 0 bases and V 0 bases, and 3 bases lay outside the gene matches. From germline, CDR1 is MGHRA and CDR2 YSYEKL. Here the CDR3 DNA reads TGCGCCAGCAGCCAAGATATAGCGGGAGGGGCGAACACCGGGGAGCTGTTTTTT. Translating gives CASSQDIAGGANTGELFF.

V is TRBV6-5 and J is TRBJ1-5; tentative D call: TRBD1 (6 bases). The CDR3 spans 15 residues. V was clipped by 6 bases and J by 0 bases, with 12 bases between them. Germline V gene sequence: CDR1 MNHEY, CDR2 SVGAGI. In DNA form, the CDR3 reads TGTGCCAGCAGAGAACAGGGTAATAGCAATCAGCCCCAGCATTTT. Protein: CASREQGNSNQPQHF.

This rearrangement joins TRBV23-1 to TRBJ2-3; tentative D call: TRBD1 (5 bases). TRBV23-1 is reported as an ORF; its role is uncertain. This CDR3 is built from 15 residues. Trimming removed 6 bases from V and 1 base from J, with 14 bases in between. CDR3 loop: CASSSGLLGTDTQYF. CDR3 DNA sequence: TGCGCCAGCAGCTCAGGGTTGTTAGGCACAGATACGCAGTATTTT.

A note on this clone: Other DNA sequences in this sample translate to the same CDR3. The rearrangement joins TRBV19 to TRBJ2-1, with 10 bases identical to TRBD2. Germline V gene lookup returns CDR1 LNHDA and CDR2 SQIVND (reference sequence). V shed 3 bases and J 7 bases; nucleotides not matched to a gene: 6. The CDR3 has 15 amino acids. CDR3 nucleotide sequence: TGTGCCAGTAGTATCTCTAGCGGGGGTCCTAATGAGCAGTTCTTC. Its translation: CASSISSGGPNEQFF. The full variable domain, with the rest looked up from reference TRBV19 and TRBJ2-1, is DGGITQSPKYLFRKEGQNVTLSCEQNLNHDAMYWYRQDPGQGLRLIYYSQIVNDFQKGDIAEGYSVSREKKESFPLTVTSAQKNPTAFYLCASSISSGGPNEQFFGPGTRLTVL.

This sequence joins TRBV30 and TRBJ1-2, with a tentative D call TRBD1 (5 bases). The length of the CDR3 is 13 residues. The germline gives CDR1 GTSNPN, CDR2 SVGIG (reference sequence). V shed 2 bases and J shed 5 bases, with 12 bases lying between them. CDR3 sequence (DNA): TGTGCCTGGAGTTTCAGGGAATTGTATGGCTACACCTTC. Its protein is CAWSFRELYGYTF.

The chain carries TRBV10-3 and TRBJ2-2; no definite D call. This CDR3 comprises 12 residues. Germline CDR1 reads ENHRY; CDR2 reads SYGVKD. Trimming removed 10 bases at V and 2 bases at J, with 8 bases between. CDR3 DNA sequence: TGTGCCACCCGAAGCAACACCGGGGAGCTGTTTTTT. It encodes CATRSNTGELFF.

The chain carries TRBV9 and TRBJ2-7; tentative D call: TRBD1 (6 bases). The CDR3 extends over 15 amino acids. Germline CDR1 is SGDLS and CDR2 is YYNGEE. Trimming took off 0 bases at V and 1 base at J, with 11 bases between the two ends. The CDR3 nucleotides are TGTGCCAGCAGCGTAGAGACAGGTCGTTCCTACGAGCAGTACTTC. Its translation: CASSVETGRSYEQYF.

The count of this clone is one. The CDR3 DNA follows: TGTGCCAGCAGCATCGACAGGGTTATGGAAAACATTCAGTACTTC. Its protein is CASSIDRVMENIQYF. V gene TRBV7-9 combines with J gene TRBJ2-4; TRBD1 aligns across 7 bases. Germline V lookup: CDR1 SEHNR, CDR2 FQNEAQ (reference sequence). This CDR3 is 15 amino acids long. V dropped 5 bases and J dropped 5; count of bases not matched to a gene: 9. The entire variable domain, with the rest obtained from reference TRBV7-9 and TRBJ2-4, is as follows: DTGVSQNPRHKITKRGQNVTFRCDPISEHNRLYWYRQTLGQGPEFLTYFQNEAQLEKSRLLSDRFSAERPKGSFSTLEIQRTEQGDSAMYLCASSIDRVMENIQYFGAGTRLSVL.